Each of the 26 T cell receptor beta chains below was sequenced from the same sample in a study of T cell repertoires in cytomegalovirus infection. A single record per CDR3 protein comes from TCRdb applying MiXCR to the reads. There are just over 300,000 distinct CDR3 sequences in the sample; about 17% occur only once, and more than 10% lies in the top ten. The sequenced sample consisted of PBMCs. The receptor set was obtained from a human donor in good health (CMV status not recorded). Some clones in this sample may be carry-over from other donors' samples.

There are many counts of this clonotype. The chain joins TRBV19 to TRBJ2-3, with 11 bases identical to TRBD1. V gave up 3 bases and J gave up 6 bases; unmatched junction bases: 5. The CDR3 length is 15 residues. Germline CDR1 LNHDA, CDR2 SQIVND (reference sequence). DNA of the CDR3: TGTGCCAGTAGTATGTGGACAGGGGGCAGTGATACGCAGTATTTT. It translates to CASSMWTGGSDTQYF.

The chain joins TRBV2 to TRBJ1-1; D is unclear. Germline V gene data show CDR1 as SNHLY and CDR2 as FYNNEI. The V end was cut by 8 bases, the J end by 2 bases, with 15 bases between. The CDR3 covers 14 residues. The chain's CDR3 is CASRPVYSNTEAFF. The DNA for the CDR3 is TGTGCCAGCCGCCCGGTCTATTCTAACACTGAAGCTTTCTTT. The full variable domain, with the rest looked up from reference TRBV2 and TRBJ1-1, is EPEVTQTPSHQVTQMGQEVILRCVPISNHLYFYWYRQILGQKVEFLVSFYNNEISEKSEIFDDQFSVERPDGSNFTLKIRSTKLEDSAMYFCASRPVYSNTEAFFGQGTRLTVV.

The V gene is TRBV19, the J gene TRBJ2-1; TRBD1 is a possible D gene (6 bases). Trimming left V 5 bases short and J 3 bases short, with 11 bases between. Germline-derived CDR1 and CDR2 are LNHDA and SQIVND (reference sequence). This CDR3 is 14 amino acids long. The CDR3 sequence: CASSVDRDYNEQFF. The CDR3 nucleotides read TGTGCCAGTAGTGTGGACAGAGACTACAATGAGCAGTTCTTC.

A few counts support this clonotype. This chain connects TRBV20-1 to TRBJ1-2; the D is unclear. Germline CDR1 DFQATT, CDR2 SNEGSKA (reference sequence). V shed 8 bases and J shed 0 bases, with 10 bases lying between them. The CDR3 spans 12 residues. The CDR3, as DNA: TGCAGTTGGGAAGAAGCTAACTATGGCTACACCTTC. This codes for CSWEEANYGYTF.

There are many counts of this clonotype. This chain connects TRBV7-2 to TRBJ2-3, with D unclear. The germline V gene has CDR1 SGHTA and CDR2 FQGNSA. Trimming shortened V by 5 bases and J by 0 bases, and 12 bases separated the two germline ends. The CDR3 has 15 amino acids. CDR3 protein: CASSLMMGSTDTQYF. In DNA form, the CDR3 reads TGTGCCAGCAGCCTGATGATGGGAAGCACAGATACGCAGTATTTT.

V usage is TRBV10-3 and J usage is TRBJ2-7, with 10 bases lining up with TRBD1. Germline V CDR1 and CDR2: ENHRY, SYGVKD. CDR3 length equals 13 residues. J gave up 2 bases and V 10 bases, and 5 bases lay outside the gene matches. The CDR3 spells CATGTGVTYEQYF. Written as DNA, the CDR3 is TGTGCCACCGGGACAGGGGTGACCTACGAGCAGTACTTC.

In its sample, this clonotype was seen a few times. The rearrangement uses TRBV9 and TRBJ2-4, with D perhaps TRBD2 (5 bases). Germline loops: CDR1 SGDLS, CDR2 YYNGEE. V lost 0 bases and J lost 4, with 11 bases in between. The CDR3 runs to 15 residues. As DNA, the CDR3 is TGTGCCAGCAGCGTAGGAGGGTTGAGGAAAAACATTCAGTACTTC. Protein product: CASSVGGLRKNIQYF.

This rearrangement joins TRBV27 to TRBJ2-7; no clear D. V was clipped by 6 bases and J by 3 bases, with 15 bases between them. The CDR3 sequence is 14 residues long. Germline V CDR1 and CDR2: MNHEY, SMNVEV (reference sequence). The CDR3 region is CASRTHSSNYEQYF. The CDR3 nucleotides are TGTGCCAGCAGAACCCATTCCAGCAACTACGAGCAGTACTTC.

This clonotype was seen repeatedly, ten times or more. The V gene is TRBV20-1, the J gene TRBJ2-1; D is perhaps TRBD1 (5 bases). In germline, CDR1 is DFQATT, CDR2 SNEGSKA (reference sequence). The CDR3 loop spans 13 amino acids. V shed 6 bases and J shed 9 bases, with 18 bases lying between them. The DNA for the CDR3 is TGCAGTGCCCTACGGAAGGCCCAGGGTGAGCAGTTCTTC. This sequence encodes CSALRKAQGEQFF.

The CDR3 loop is CASSTRQGNSPLHF. CDR3 nucleotide sequence: TGTGCCAGCAGTACCCGACAGGGTAATTCACCCCTCCACTTT. The chain combines TRBV12-3 or TRBV12-4 with TRBJ1-6; 7 bases agree with TRBD1. V dropped 5 bases and J dropped 6; count of bases not matched to a gene: 4. The CDR3 contains 14 residues.

This clonotype was picked up many times. The chain has TRBV11-1 and TRBJ2-1; possibly TRBD1 for D (5 bases). The CDR3 length is 14 residues. The V end was cut by 6 bases, the J end by 3 bases, with 12 bases between. The V gene's germline CDR1 is SGHAT and CDR2 FQDESV (reference sequence). The CDR3 DNA is TGTGCCAGCAGTTACACCGGACACTACAATGAGCAGTTCTTC. Translation gives CASSYTGHYNEQFF.

As to this clonotype: No conserved phenylalanine or tryptophan ends this CDR3, so it is likely a read error. The chain has TRBV5-4 and TRBJ1-2; D unresolved. Germline V gene data show CDR1 as SGHNT and CDR2 as YYREEE (reference sequence). There are 13 residues in the CDR3. Trimming cost V 2 bases and J 8 bases, with 13 bases left between them. CDR3 in amino acids: CASSFPGGVGYTY. In DNA form, the CDR3 reads TGTGCCAGCAGCTTTCCCGGCGGGGTCGGCTACACCTAC.

The rearrangement links TRBV7-2 to TRBJ1-1; TRBD1 matches 7 bases. Looked up from germline, CDR1 is SGHTA and CDR2 is FQGNSA. The V and J ends lost 5 bases and 7 bases, in that order; junction bases with no gene match: 7. CDR3 length: 13 amino acids. CDR3 coding DNA: TGTGCCAGCAGCGCCGGGACAGCCATTGAAGCTTTCTTT. Its protein is CASSAGTAIEAFF.

In its sample, this clonotype was seen a few times. The chain recombines TRBV15 with TRBJ2-4, with 12 positions matching TRBD2. The CDR3 totals 15 residues. The germline V gene encodes CDR1 LNHNV and CDR2 YYDKDF (reference sequence). With V trimmed by 3 bases and J by 16 bases, 13 bases remained unmatched. The CDR3 DNA is TGTGCCACCAGCAGGCGACTAGCGGGGGACGAATCATCCTACTTC. This translates into CATSRRLAGDESSYF.

This clonotype was detected ten times or more. The V and J genes are TRBV6-6 and TRBJ2-3; D not certain. From germline, CDR1 is MNHNY and CDR2 SVGAGI (reference sequence). V was cut by 2 bases and J by 2 bases, with 11 bases left in between. This CDR3 spans 15 amino acids. CDR3 sequence (DNA): TGTGCCAGCAGTTACCCGACTCAATCCACAGATACGCAGTATTTT. The encoded protein is CASSYPTQSTDTQYF.

This clonotype was seen at least ten times. This chain joins TRBV7-2 and TRBJ2-1; 15 bases agree with TRBD2. This CDR3 region has 18 residues. CDR1 is SGHTA and CDR2 is FQGNSA in the germline V gene. The V and J ends lost 4 bases and 0 bases, in that order; junction bases with no gene match: 4. The CDR3 region is CASSWTSGGATSYNEQFF. The CDR3 coding sequence is TGTGCCAGCAGCTGGACTAGCGGGGGGGCCACCTCCTACAATGAGCAGTTCTTC.

The rearrangement joins TRBV29-1 to TRBJ2-2; D is possibly TRBD1 or TRBD2 (5 bases each). The CDR3 is 13 residues long. Between the trimmed V and J ends, which lost 5 bases and 5 bases, there was a span of 12 bases. CDR1 SQVTM and CDR2 ANQGSEA come from the germline V gene. The CDR3 region has the DNA TGCAGCGTTTCTCGGGACGGAACCGGGGAGCTGTTTTTT. Protein: CSVSRDGTGELFF.

This clonotype was found a few times. The rearrangement uses TRBV6-1 and TRBJ1-4; D uncertain. V shed 7 bases and J shed 6 bases, with 12 bases lying between them. The germline V gene has CDR1 MNHNS and CDR2 SASEGT. The CDR3 extends over 13 amino acids. CDR3 sequence reads: CASKVYLDEKLFF. For the CDR3, the DNA is TGTGCCAGCAAGGTGTACCTGGATGAAAAACTGTTTTTT.

In its sample, this clonotype was seen many times. V usage is TRBV7-6 and J usage is TRBJ1-1; TRBD1 matches at 10 bases. Germline assignment: CDR1 SGHVS and CDR2 FNYEAQ. After removal of 5 bases from V and 6 bases from J, the junction contained 9 bases not matched to a gene. This CDR3 is built from 15 residues. The CDR3 sequence is CASSPGQGMIPEAFF. The CDR3 nucleotides are TGTGCCAGCAGCCCGGGACAGGGGATGATACCTGAAGCTTTCTTT. Full variable domain (outside the CDR3, taken from reference TRBV7-6 and TRBJ1-1): GAGVSQSPRYKVTKRGQDVALRCDPISGHVSLYWYRQALGQGPEFLTYFNYEAQQDKSGLPNDRFSAERPEGSISTLTIQRTEQRDSAMYRCASSPGQGMIPEAFFGQGTRLTVV.

Notes on this clonotype: A much larger clone sits a single nucleotide away, making a read error possible. J is TRBJ2-2 and V is TRBV7-3; the D gene is possibly TRBD2 (5 bases). V dropped 2 bases and J dropped 4 bases, with 14 bases sitting between them. CDR3 length equals 16 residues. Germline CDR1 SGHTA, CDR2 FQGTGA. The CDR3 is CASSLVRRHGTGELFF. The CDR3 bases are TGTGCCAGCAGCTTAGTCAGGAGGCATGGCACCGGGGAGCTGTTTTTT.

This clonotype was seen many times. V and J are TRBV12-3 or TRBV12-4 and TRBJ1-3; D may be TRBD1 (6 bases). This CDR3 region has 14 residues. Between the trimmed V and J ends, which lost 5 bases and 4 bases, there was a span of 12 bases. This CDR3 is CASSRRGLGNTIYF. The CDR3 nucleotides are TGTGCCAGCAGTCGTCGGGGGCTAGGAAACACCATATATTTT.

The V call is TRBV12-3 or TRBV12-4, the J call TRBJ2-3, with D uncertain. The CDR3 has 15 amino acids. V was shortened by 0 bases and J by 1 base, with 8 bases between the two germline ends. The DNA for the CDR3 is TGTGCCAGCAGTTTAGCAGGGATAGGCACAGATACGCAGTATTTT. This translates into CASSLAGIGTDTQYF.

This clonotype was found many times. The chain joins TRBV7-2 to TRBJ1-5; the D gene is possibly TRBD1 (6 bases). V lost 4 bases to trimming and J lost 2 bases, with 21 bases between them. Germline V CDR1 and CDR2: SGHTA, FQGNSA. The CDR3 covers 18 residues. The CDR3 loop is CASSSGQLGAIGNQPQHF. In DNA form, the CDR3 reads TGTGCCAGCAGCTCTGGACAGTTAGGGGCGATTGGCAATCAGCCCCAGCATTTT.

The rearrangement links TRBV20-1 to TRBJ2-1; D is uncertain. The CDR3 consists of 11 residues. Germline CDR1 DFQATT, CDR2 SNEGSKA (reference sequence). Trimming took 0 bases from V and 5 from J, leaving 2 bases between them. CDR3 loop: CSAREDNEQFF. The CDR3 region has the DNA TGCAGTGCTAGAGAAGACAATGAGCAGTTCTTC.

This clonotype turned up a few times. The V gene is TRBV7-6, the J gene TRBJ2-2, with D perhaps matching TRBD1 (6 bases). There are 15 residues in the CDR3. Germline V gene lookup returns CDR1 SGHVS and CDR2 FNYEAQ. V gave up 3 bases and J gave up 6 bases, with 14 bases separating them. Here the CDR3 DNA reads TGTGCCAGCAGCTTCAAACAGGGACCCTCCGGGGAGCTGTTTTTT. Protein sequence: CASSFKQGPSGELFF.

This clonotype was observed a few times. This rearrangement joins TRBV7-2 to TRBJ2-2; D uncertain. The CDR3 loop spans 15 amino acids. Germline V gene sequence: CDR1 SGHTA, CDR2 FQGNSA. The V and J ends lost 1 base and 4 bases respectively, with 10 bases between them. Here the CDR3 reads CASSLVATSTGELFF. The DNA for the CDR3 is TGTGCCAGCAGCTTAGTTGCGACAAGCACCGGGGAGCTGTTTTTT. Full variable domain (remainder filled in from reference TRBV7-2 and TRBJ2-2): GAGVSQSPSNKVTEKGKDVELRCDPISGHTALYWYRQSLGQGLEFLIYFQGNSAPDKSGLPSDRFSAERTGGSVSTLTIQRTQQEDSAVYLCASSLVATSTGELFFGEGSRLTVL.